This paragraph covers one TCR beta chain sequence. The data belong to a study of blood T cell repertoires in COVID-19. Study summary: PBMCs, B-cell-depleted T cells, or T cells were the source of the cDNA or gDNA that made up the material.

The CDR3 is made up of 15 amino acids. Germline V gene sequence: CDR1 MNHEY, CDR2 SVGAGI. V shed 11 bases and J 2 bases; nucleotides not matched to a gene: 7. Those enrolled in Seattle joined during active infection and were followed longitudinally afterward. The authors' processing: Researchers report that nucleated cell counts were estimated from reference gene primer amplification. TCRdb's copy holds only in-frame clones and misses some; the assay was immunoSEQ multiplex PCR. That table furnishes V, J and clone size, whereas the DNA furnished D and trimming. The repertoire consists of more than 200,000 clones, with approximately 86% occurring once and the leading ten covering 10%.

Input material: peripheral blood. The chain combines TRBV6-5 with TRBJ1-6; 9 nucleotides line up with TRBD1. The source of this sequence is a woman aged 50 to 60 with COVID-19, enrolled during active disease. The chain's CDR3 is CAGRQGVAYNSPLHF. The CDR3 DNA is TGTGCCGGGAGACAGGGGGTCGCCTATAATTCACCCCTCCACTTT.